This TCR beta chain was profiled in a study of CD8+CD57+ T cells in acquired aplastic anemia. Findings and caveats of the study: The diversity of CD8+CD57+ cells in patients was lower than that of total CD4+ and CD8+ pools.

As concerns this clonotype: Its antigen remains unidentified.

The TCR beta profiling, which covered VDJ combination and CDR3 sequence, was carried out using genomic DNA as the template. A single record per CDR3 protein comes from TCRdb applying MiXCR to the reads. The sample holds about 20,000 distinct CDR3 sequences, under 40% seen once. The patients chosen for sequencing had shown expansion of CD8+CD57+ cells (detected by flow cytometry). Of some twelve patients, 2 also provided CD8+CD57+ effector memory cells that were sequenced. Receipt of therapy had not occurred in any patient by the time of blood sampling. The V and J ends lost 1 base and 0 bases respectively, with 18 bases between them. CDR3 length equals 19 residues. Germline V CDR1 and CDR2: LGHNA, YNFKEQ.

The chain joins TRBV4-2 to TRBJ2-2; possibly TRBD1 for D (6 bases). The sequence was obtained from a human donor with aplastic anemia. Sequenced sample: CD8+CD57+ T cells sorted from PBMCs. The subset denotes: bead-enriched CD8+CD57+ effector memory T cells from SAA patients. As DNA, the CDR3 is TGTGCCAGCAGCCAAGGCGGGCTCGTGGGGGCCACGAACACCGGGGAGCTGTTTTTT. Protein product: CASSQGGLVGATNTGELFF.